This paragraph reports one T cell receptor beta chain. The data are from a study of blood T cell repertoires in COVID-19. Assay used: immunoSEQ multiplex PCR; TCRdb lists only in-frame clones, some missing. The repertoire holds 140,000 to 150,000 clones, with 75% to 90% as singletons. Sequenced input: peripheral blood. The clonotype was recovered from a man in his 60s with active or convalescent COVID-19.

The chain's CDR3 is CASSQDFRGGEQYF. The CDR3 nucleotides read TGCGCCAGCAGCCAAGATTTCAGGGGTGGAGAGCAGTACTTC. This chain uses TRBV4-3 with TRBJ2-7; possible D gene TRBD1, 6 bases. This CDR3 comprises 14 residues. Germline V gene lookup returns CDR1 LGHNA and CDR2 YSLEER. Trimming pared 0 bases from V and 7 bases from J, leaving 13 bases between.